The 27 T cell receptor beta chains in this list originate from one sample, sequenced in a study of cytomegalovirus exposure and HLA in healthy donors (dated by TCRdb to the late 2010s). Receptor amplification or capture employed the immunoSEQ multiplex PCR assay. A mixture of 60 forward primers for TCR Vbeta segments and 13 reverse primers for TCR Jbeta segments was used in the multiplex PCR. Drawn from immuneACCESS, this table holds only the in-frame rearrangements with V and J called that TCRdb kept. Clones are partly lost; checked studies trace under half to an unresolved V gene and leave the rest unexplained. The sample has fewer than 200,000 clones on record, nearly 80% of them singletons. The top ten hold around 0.97% of the sample. The material sequenced was PBMCs. The receptors were gathered from a woman aged 45 to 65 in good health and CMV-seropositive.

The V gene is TRBV6-1, the J gene TRBJ1-3, with TRBD1 matching 9 bases. Germline V gene data show CDR1 as MNHNS and CDR2 as SASEGT. The V segment lost 7 bases and the J segment 2 bases; nucleotides outside the gene matches: 6. The CDR3 has 15 amino acids. For the CDR3, the DNA is TGTGCCAGCACCGCCGACAGGGGGACTGGAAACACCATATATTTT. Residues: CASTADRGTGNTIYF.

In its sample, this clone was seen once. The rearrangement joins TRBV5-1 to TRBJ2-7; D is uncertain. The CDR3 consists of 17 residues. V was shortened by 0 bases and J by 0 bases, with 16 bases between the two germline ends. In germline, CDR1 is SGHRS, CDR2 YFSETQ. The chain's CDR3 is CASSLESARLYSYEQYF. In DNA form, the CDR3 reads TGCGCCAGCAGCTTGGAAAGTGCCAGGCTCTACTCCTACGAGCAGTACTTC.

V is TRBV21-1 and J is TRBJ1-2; no DNA check was done on the table's D call, TRBD1. TRBV21-1 is noted as a pseudogene. The length of the CDR3 is 18 residues. CDR3 loop: CASRGLFEGAEVDYGYTF. The CDR3 coding sequence is TGTGCCAGCAGAGGGCTTTTCGAGGGGGCTGAAGTCGACTATGGCTACACCTTC.

V is TRBV18 and J is TRBJ2-3; 7 bases map to TRBD2. Germline V CDR1 and CDR2: KGHSH, LQKENI. The CDR3 length is 15 residues. V shed 2 bases and J 2 bases; nucleotides not matched to a gene: 4. The CDR3 region has the DNA TGTGCCAGCTCACCAGGAGGGACTAACACAGATACGCAGTATTTT. Translated, it gives CASSPGGTNTDTQYF.

This clone was observed a handful of times. The CDR3 coding sequence is TGTGCCAGCAGTTTAGAAGGGTTGGCAGGGGGCTACACCTTC. Translated: CASSLEGLAGGYTF. The chain couples TRBV27 to TRBJ1-2; weak D call: TRBD1 (5 bases). The germline V gene has CDR1 MNHEY and CDR2 SMNVEV (reference sequence). Trimming removed 2 bases from V and 8 bases from J, with 15 bases in between. CDR3 length: 14 residues.

V is TRBV5-4 and J is TRBJ2-3, with 16 bases fitting TRBD2. The germline CDR1 and CDR2 sequences are SGHNT and YYREEE (reference sequence). CDR3 length: 17 residues. The junction had 12 bases not matched to a gene; V was cut back by 10 bases and J by 4 bases. CDR3 loop: CAGTSGGAFGAPDTQYF. The DNA for the CDR3 is TGTGCCGGGACTAGCGGGGGGGCTTTTGGTGCGCCAGATACGCAGTATTTT.

Here the CDR3 reads CASSTSASSYEQYF. CDR3 nucleotides: TGTGCCAGTTCGACATCGGCCAGCTCCTACGAGCAGTACTTC. The genes are TRBV19 and TRBJ2-7; D is ambiguous. Germline V CDR1 and CDR2: LNHDA, SQIVND (reference sequence). V lost 8 bases to trimming and J lost 0 bases, with 14 bases between them. The CDR3 is 14 residues long.

The chain is built from TRBV18 and TRBJ2-7, with 9 bases fitting TRBD2. This CDR3 spans 15 amino acids. With 2 bases clipped from V and 2 bases from J, the junction kept 4 bases outside the gene matches. Germline assignment: CDR1 KGHSH and CDR2 LQKENI. CDR3: CASSPETSGPYEQYF. The CDR3 coding sequence is TGTGCCAGCTCACCAGAGACTAGCGGTCCCTACGAGCAGTACTTC.

The rearrangement uses TRBV7-9 and TRBJ2-4; 9 bases map to TRBD1. The CDR3 sequence is 14 residues long. The V and J ends lost 3 bases and 3 bases, in that order; junction bases with no gene match: 0. Per the germline V gene, CDR1 is SEHNR and CDR2 is FQNEAQ (reference sequence). CDR3 sequence reads: CASSLTGGKNIQYF. In nucleotides, the CDR3 is TGTGCCAGCAGCTTGACAGGGGGCAAAAACATTCAGTACTTC.

The chain recombines TRBV9 with TRBJ2-1; 9 bases agree with TRBD2. V lost 2 bases, J lost 2 bases, and 2 bases stayed unmatched. Germline V gene sequence: CDR1 SGDLS, CDR2 YYNGEE. This CDR3 contains 15 residues. CDR3 sequence (DNA): TGTGCCAGCAGCGTGACTAGCGGAACCTACAATGAGCAGTTCTTC. As protein: CASSVTSGTYNEQFF.

The gene calls are TRBV7-3 and TRBJ2-3; D may be TRBD1 (6 bases). This CDR3 spans 15 amino acids. The germline CDR1 and CDR2 sequences are SGHTA and FQGTGA. V gave up 3 bases and J gave up 2 bases, with 12 bases separating them. The CDR3 reads CASSLGPGATDTQYF. In DNA, the CDR3 is TGTGCCAGCAGCTTGGGGCCAGGGGCCACAGATACGCAGTATTTT.

J is TRBJ1-4 and V is TRBV6-1; tentatively, D is TRBD1 (5 bases). Germline CDR1 reads MNHNS; CDR2 reads SASEGT. This CDR3 has 14 amino acids. Trimming left V 4 bases short and J 3 bases short, with 9 bases between. In DNA form, the CDR3 reads TGTGCCAGCAGTGGGGGGGTGGCTAATGAAAAACTGTTTTTT. It specifies CASSGGVANEKLFF.

The V gene is TRBV9, the J gene TRBJ1-2; 8 positions match TRBD1. Per the germline V gene, CDR1 is SGDLS and CDR2 is YYNGEE. The CDR3 extends over 14 amino acids. V dropped 4 bases and J dropped 2; count of bases not matched to a gene: 4. The CDR3 DNA follows: TGTGCCAGCAGCAGGACAGGGACCAACTATGGCTACACCTTC. Its protein product is CASSRTGTNYGYTF.

This chain connects TRBV19 to TRBJ2-4; maybe TRBD1 (5 bases). Germline CDR1 LNHDA, CDR2 SQIVND (reference sequence). This CDR3 has 16 amino acids. Trimming took 3 bases from V and 5 from J, leaving 17 bases between them. The CDR3 loop is CASSISLVGRENIQYF. CDR3 bases: TGTGCCAGTAGTATTTCGCTGGTGGGCAGGGAAAACATTCAGTACTTC.

J is TRBJ2-7 and V is TRBV6-1; 8 nucleotides align to TRBD2. From germline, CDR1 is MNHNS and CDR2 SASEGT. V lost 4 bases to trimming and J lost 3 bases; unmatched junction nucleotides: 8. This CDR3 has 15 amino acids. CDR3 sequence (DNA): TGTGCCAGCAGTGCCACTTATACTAGCGGCTACGAGCAGTACTTC. Translating gives CASSATYTSGYEQYF.

The genes are TRBV6-5 and TRBJ1-1, with a tentative D call TRBD1 (5 bases). Trimming removed 1 base at V and 4 bases at J, with 10 bases between. Germline CDR1 reads MNHEY; CDR2 reads SVGAGI. The CDR3 extends over 14 amino acids. As DNA, the CDR3 is TGTGCCAGCAGTTACTTGCAGGGTTCCACTGAAGCTTTCTTT. This sequence encodes CASSYLQGSTEAFF.

The chain carries TRBV7-9 and TRBJ1-1; TRBD1 might be the D (6 bases). The CDR3 totals 14 residues. V dropped 4 bases and J dropped 2 bases, with 11 bases sitting between them. Germline-derived CDR1 and CDR2 are SEHNR and FQNEAQ (reference sequence). CDR3 DNA: TGTGCCAGCAGCTCGTACAGGGACAACACTGAAGCTTTCTTT. This codes for CASSSYRDNTEAFF.

This chain links TRBV27 with TRBJ2-3; D is perhaps TRBD1 (6 bases). Per the germline V gene, CDR1 is MNHEY and CDR2 is SMNVEV (reference sequence). CDR3 size: 12 residues. The V and J ends lost 5 bases and 8 bases respectively, with 11 bases between them. CDR3 bases: TGTGCCAGCAGTGCCATCAGGGGTACGCAGTATTTT. The encoded protein is CASSAIRGTQYF.

This clone was detected once. V and J are TRBV5-6 and TRBJ2-5; 7 nucleotides agree with TRBD2. Germline-derived CDR1 and CDR2 are SGHDT and YYEEEE. V was pared by 0 bases and J by 2 bases, with 1 base of the junction left unmatched. CDR3 length: 14 amino acids. The CDR3 DNA sequence: TGTGCCAGCAGCTTGGGACTAGCACAAGAGACCCAGTACTTC. It specifies CASSLGLAQETQYF.

This clone has just a few counts. CDR3 nucleotide sequence: TGTGCCAGCAGCTTTTTACCCCGAACAAGGAGCGCAGATACGCAGTATTTT. Translation: CASSFLPRTRSADTQYF. This chain uses TRBV13 with TRBJ2-3; D gene uncertain. CDR1 PRHDT and CDR2 FYEKMQ come from the germline V gene (reference sequence). Trimming cost V 3 bases and J 4 bases, with 20 bases left between them. The CDR3 is made up of 17 amino acids.

The V gene is TRBV11-2, the J gene TRBJ2-3; 8 bases align to TRBD2. CDR3 length: 17 residues. The J segment lost 2 bases and the V segment lost 5 bases, leaving 12 bases of the junction unmatched. Germline values: CDR1 SGHAT, CDR2 FQNNGV. CDR3 nucleotide sequence: TGTGCCAGCAGCCCCGGTGCCGCGGGAGGAATCACAGATACGCAGTATTTT. This codes for CASSPGAAGGITDTQYF.

This sequence joins TRBV7-6 and TRBJ1-1; maybe TRBD1 (6 bases). With 6 bases removed from V and 0 bases from J, the gap between germline ends came to 14 bases. The CDR3 is 15 amino acids. Germline CDR1 is SGHVS and CDR2 is FNYEAQ. CDR3 bases: TGTGCCAGCAGACCCCCGGACAGCTTGAACACTGAAGCTTTCTTT. Its protein product is CASRPPDSLNTEAFF.

The chain recombines TRBV5-4 with TRBJ1-2; D not certain. Germline-derived CDR1 and CDR2 are SGHNT and YYREEE (reference sequence). Trimming took off 1 base at V and 8 bases at J, with 9 bases between the two ends. The CDR3 runs to 12 residues. The CDR3 sequence is CASSLTAQGYTF. The CDR3 coding sequence is TGTGCCAGCAGCTTGACAGCTCAAGGCTACACCTTC.

V and J are TRBV5-6 and TRBJ1-2; no firm D call. CDR3 length: 11 residues. Germline values: CDR1 SGHDT, CDR2 YYEEEE. V was clipped by 4 bases and J by 7 bases, with 8 bases between them. The CDR3 is CASSKEVGYTF. CDR3 DNA sequence: TGTGCCAGCAGCAAGGAGGTTGGCTACACCTTC.

The V gene is TRBV2, the J gene TRBJ1-6; D possibly corresponds to TRBD1 (5 bases). The CDR3 has 13 amino acids. With 7 bases removed from V and 10 bases from J, the gap between germline ends came to 14 bases. The germline V gene has CDR1 SNHLY and CDR2 FYNNEI. The CDR3 DNA reads as TGTGCCAGCAATGTAGGGGTAGGGTCACCCCTCCACTTT. Translating gives CASNVGVGSPLHF.

This chain joins TRBV23-1 and TRBJ1-5; TRBD1 matches 8 bases. TRBV23-1 is identified as an open reading frame with a role that is uncertain. The length of the CDR3 is 18 residues. J was trimmed by 0 bases and V by 0 bases; bases with no gene match: 7. CDR3 coding DNA: TGCGCCAGCAGTCAATCAGAGACAGGGGTCTATAGCAATCAGCCCCAGCATTTT. Translation gives CASSQSETGVYSNQPQHF.

The gene calls are TRBV19 and TRBJ1-1; TRBD1 is a possible D gene (5 bases). V gave up 1 base and J gave up 7 bases, with 10 bases separating them. This CDR3 is 13 amino acids long. CDR1 and CDR2 from the germline V gene are LNHDA and SQIVND (reference sequence). The CDR3 DNA is TGTGCCAGTAGTATAGGGGGCGCAGGTGAAGCTTTCTTT. The encoded protein is CASSIGGAGEAFF.